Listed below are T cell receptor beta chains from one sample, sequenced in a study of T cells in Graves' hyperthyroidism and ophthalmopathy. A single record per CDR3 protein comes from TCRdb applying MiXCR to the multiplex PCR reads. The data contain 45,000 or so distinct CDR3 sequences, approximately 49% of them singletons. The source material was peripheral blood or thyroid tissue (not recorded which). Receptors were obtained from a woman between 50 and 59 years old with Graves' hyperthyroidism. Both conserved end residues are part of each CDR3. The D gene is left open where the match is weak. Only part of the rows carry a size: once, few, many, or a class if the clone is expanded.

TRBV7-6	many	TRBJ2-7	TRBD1	CASSPGTGLFYEQYF	TGTGCCAGCAGCCCCGGGACAGGGTTGTTCTACGAGCAGTACTTC
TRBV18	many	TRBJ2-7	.	CASSPPDREIKHEQYF	TGTGCCAGCTCACCACCGGACCGGGAGATCAAACACGAGCAGTACTTC
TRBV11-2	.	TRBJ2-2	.	CASSLPNTRELVF	TGTGCCAGCAGCTTACCGAACACCCGGGAGCTGGTTTTT
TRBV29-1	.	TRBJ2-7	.	CSVFSTDSYEQYF	TGCAGCGTTTTCTCGACAGATTCCTACGAGCAGTACTTC
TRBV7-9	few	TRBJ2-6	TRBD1	CASSGRGRGANVLTF	TGTGCCAGCAGCGGTAGGGGGCGTGGGGCCAACGTCCTGACTTTC
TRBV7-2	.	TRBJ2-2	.	CASSLGPTGELVF	TGTGCCAGCAGCTTAGGACCCACCGGGGAGTTGGTTTTT
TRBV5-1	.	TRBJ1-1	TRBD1	CASRGRTGNTEAFF	TGCGCCAGCAGGGGTCGGACAGGAAACACTGAAGCTTTCTTT
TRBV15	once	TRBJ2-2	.	CATSNLGRDPTGELFF	TGTGCCACCAGCAATTTGGGACGAGATCCCACCGGGGAGCTGTTTTTT
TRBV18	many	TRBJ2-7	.	CASSSSSYEQYF	TGTGCCAGCTCATCGAGCTCCTACGAGCAGTACTTC
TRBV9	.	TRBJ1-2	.	CASSVSVRAGDGYTF	TGTGCCAGCAGCGTGTCGGTCCGCGCAGGGGATGGCTACACCTTC
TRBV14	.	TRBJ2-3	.	CASSQDNRATDTQYF	TGTGCCAGCAGCCAAGATAACAGGGCGACAGATACGCAGTATTTT
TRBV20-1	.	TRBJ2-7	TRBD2	CSAKEAGGPYEQYF	TGCAGTGCTAAGGAAGCGGGAGGGCCTTACGAGCAGTACTTC
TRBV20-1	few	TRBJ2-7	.	CSARGGRDRNYEQYF	TGCAGTGCTAGGGGGGGGCGGGACAGGAACTACGAGCAGTACTTC
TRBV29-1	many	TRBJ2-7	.	CSVGGAGPYEQYF	TGCAGCGTTGGGGGGGCAGGCCCCTACGAGCAGTACTTC
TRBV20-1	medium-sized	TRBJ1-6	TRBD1	CSAQRQGGNSPLHF	TGCAGTGCCCAGCGACAGGGCGGTAATTCACCCCTCCACTTT
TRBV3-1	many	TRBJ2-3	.	CASSRRPGDTQYF	TGTGCCAGCAGCCGCAGACCAGGGGATACGCAGTATTTT
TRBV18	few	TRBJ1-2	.	CASSLRDTNYGYTF	TGTGCCAGCTCACTCCGGGACACTAACTATGGCTACACCTTC
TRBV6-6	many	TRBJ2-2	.	CASSYVGGIASGELFF	TGTGCCAGCAGTTACGTTGGAGGGATAGCTTCCGGGGAGCTGTTTTTT
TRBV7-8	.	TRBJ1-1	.	CASSSGHTEAFF	TGTGCCAGCAGTTCTGGACACACTGAAGCTTTCTTT
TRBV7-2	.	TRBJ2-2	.	CASSRTTGELFF	TGTGCCAGCAGCCGGACTACCGGGGAGCTGTTTTTT
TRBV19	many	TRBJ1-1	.	CASSIDLYRLEAFF	TGTGCCAGTAGTATAGATCTATACCGACTTGAAGCTTTCTTT
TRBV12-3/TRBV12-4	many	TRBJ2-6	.	CASSPQLSGANVLTF	TGTGCCAGCAGTCCCCAGTTGTCTGGGGCCAACGTCCTGACTTTC
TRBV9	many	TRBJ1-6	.	CASSVGHDNSPLHF	TGTGCCAGCAGCGTAGGTCACGATAATTCACCCCTCCACTTT
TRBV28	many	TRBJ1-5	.	CASSLSRTNQPQHF	TGTGCCAGCAGTTTGAGCCGAACTAATCAGCCCCAGCATTTT
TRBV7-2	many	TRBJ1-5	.	CASSPGAFYSNQPQHF	TGTGCCAGCAGCCCAGGGGCATTTTATAGCAATCAGCCCCAGCATTTT
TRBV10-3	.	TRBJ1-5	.	CAISRPGLSNQPQHF	TGTGCCATCAGTAGGCCGGGGTTGAGCAATCAGCCCCAGCATTTT
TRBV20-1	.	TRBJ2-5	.	CSAGRGSQETQYF	TGCAGTGCTGGGCGGGGCTCGCAAGAGACCCAGTACTTC
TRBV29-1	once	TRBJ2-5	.	CSVEFVSRGETQYF	TGCAGCGTTGAGTTTGTCAGCAGAGGAGAGACCCAGTACTTC
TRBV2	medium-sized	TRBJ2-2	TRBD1	CASRGTATVGELFF	TGTGCCAGCAGGGGGACAGCGACGGTCGGGGAGCTGTTTTTT
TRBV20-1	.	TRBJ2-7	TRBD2	CSASGLAGYYEQYF	TGCAGTGCTAGTGGACTAGCGGGCTACTACGAGCAGTACTTC
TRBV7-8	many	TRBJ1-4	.	CASSLAVGTNLGEKLFF	TGTGCCAGCAGCTTAGCAGTTGGGACCAACCTAGGGGAAAAACTGTTTTTT
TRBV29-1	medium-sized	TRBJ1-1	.	CSVDRLNTEAFF	TGCAGCGTCGACAGGTTGAACACTGAAGCTTTCTTT
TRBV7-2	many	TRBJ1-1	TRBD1	CASSSDRFTEAFF	TGTGCCAGCAGCTCGGACAGGTTCACTGAAGCTTTCTTT
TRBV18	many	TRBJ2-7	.	CASSPPYEQYF	TGTGCCAGCTCACCACCCTACGAGCAGTACTTC
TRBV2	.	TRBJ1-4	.	CASSALDPATTEKLFF	TGTGCCAGCAGTGCCCTGGACCCTGCCACTACTGAAAAACTGTTTTTT
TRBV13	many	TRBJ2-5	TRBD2	CASTGLARRKETQYF	TGTGCCAGCACCGGACTAGCTCGGAGGAAAGAGACCCAGTACTTC
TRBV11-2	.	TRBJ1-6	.	CASSAVTGGISPLHF	TGTGCCAGCAGCGCGGTTACGGGGGGTATTTCACCCCTCCACTTT
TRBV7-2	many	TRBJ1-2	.	CASSIGTAYGYTF	TGTGCCAGCAGCATCGGGACGGCCTATGGCTACACCTTC
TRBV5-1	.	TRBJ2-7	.	CASSTEGSSYEQYF	TGTGCCAGCAGCACGGAGGGAAGCTCCTACGAGCAGTACTTC
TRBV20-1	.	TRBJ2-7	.	CGARAGVIYEQYF	TGCGGTGCCCGAGCGGGCGTAATATACGAGCAGTACTTC
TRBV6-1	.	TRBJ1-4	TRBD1	CASSADRGHGKLFF	TGCGCCAGCAGCGCCGACAGGGGGCACGGAAAACTGTTTTTT
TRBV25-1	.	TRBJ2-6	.	CASSDSGQSGANVLTF	TGTGCCAGCAGTGATTCGGGGCAATCTGGGGCCAACGTCCTGACTTTC
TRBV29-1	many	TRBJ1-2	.	CSVEGTDFSYTF	TGCAGCGTTGAGGGGACGGACTTTAGCTACACCTTC
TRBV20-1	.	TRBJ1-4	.	CSAERAGMRKLFF	TGCAGTGCGGAGAGGGCGGGGATGCGAAAACTGTTTTTT
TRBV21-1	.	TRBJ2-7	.	CASSICSARAGSSYEQYF	.
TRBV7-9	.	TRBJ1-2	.	CASSLPTLGYTF	TGTGCCAGCAGCCTCCCAACCTTAGGCTACACCTTC
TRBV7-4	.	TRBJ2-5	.	CASSSPVGHPGETQYF	TGTGCCAGCAGCTCGCCGGTGGGCCACCCCGGGGAGACCCAGTACTTC
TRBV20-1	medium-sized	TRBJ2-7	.	CSAQRGGNPLYEQYF	TGCAGTGCCCAAAGGGGAGGCAACCCCCTCTACGAGCAGTACTTC
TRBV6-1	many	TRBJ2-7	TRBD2	CASRGGSSYEQYF	TGTGCCAGCAGGGGAGGGTCCTCCTACGAGCAGTACTTC
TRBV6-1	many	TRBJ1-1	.	CASAARGNTEAFF	TGTGCCAGCGCTGCCAGGGGGAACACTGAAGCTTTCTTT
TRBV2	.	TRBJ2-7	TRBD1	CASSDRTGRDEQYF	TGTGCCAGCAGTGATAGGACAGGGCGGGACGAGCAGTACTTC
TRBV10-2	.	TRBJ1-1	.	CAAQSGGLNTEAFF	TGCGCCGCACAGTCTGGGGGGCTAAACACTGAGGCTTTCTTT
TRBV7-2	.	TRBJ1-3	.	CASSQDRNTIYF	TGTGCCAGCAGCCAAGATCGGAACACCATATATTTT
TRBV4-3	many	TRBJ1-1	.	CASSQVRGPTEAFF	TGCGCCAGCAGCCAAGTAAGAGGGCCCACTGAAGCTTTCTTT
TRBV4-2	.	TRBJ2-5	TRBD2	CASSRVAGARETQYF	TGTGCCAGCAGCCGGGTAGCGGGAGCCCGGGAGACCCAGTACTTC
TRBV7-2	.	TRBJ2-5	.	CASSFTSPGDVTQYF	TGTGCCAGCAGCTTCACGTCCCCGGGGGACGTGACCCAGTACTTC
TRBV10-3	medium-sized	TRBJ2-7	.	CAISVGSYEQYF	TGTGCCATCAGTGTTGGGAGCTACGAGCAGTACTTC
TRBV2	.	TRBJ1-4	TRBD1	CASSVLGDSPNEKLFF	TGTGCCAGCAGTGTTTTAGGGGACAGCCCTAATGAAAAACTGTTTTTT